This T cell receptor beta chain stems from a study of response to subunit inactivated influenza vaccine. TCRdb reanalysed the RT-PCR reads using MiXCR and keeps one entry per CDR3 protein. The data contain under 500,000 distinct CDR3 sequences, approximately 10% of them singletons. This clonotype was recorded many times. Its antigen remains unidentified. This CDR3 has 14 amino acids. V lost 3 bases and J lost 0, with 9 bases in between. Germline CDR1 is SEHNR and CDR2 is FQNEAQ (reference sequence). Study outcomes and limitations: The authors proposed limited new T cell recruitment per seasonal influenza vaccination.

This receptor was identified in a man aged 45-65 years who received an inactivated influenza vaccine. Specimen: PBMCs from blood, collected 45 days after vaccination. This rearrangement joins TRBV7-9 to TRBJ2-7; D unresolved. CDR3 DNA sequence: TGTGCCAGCAGCTTGGCGAGTAGCTCCTACGAGCAGTACTTC. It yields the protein CASSLASSSYEQYF.